Each of the 32 T cell receptor beta chains below was sequenced from the same sample in a study of blood T cell repertoires in COVID-19. Clones were sequenced by immunoSEQ multiplex PCR, and TCRdb holds only the in-frame ones, with some missing. The table lists about 200,000 clones, 65% to 90% of them singletons, with roughly 5% in the top ten. Sequencing input: PBMCs or T cells enriched from blood (not recorded which). The receptors come from an older woman with acute COVID-19.

The genes are TRBV27 and TRBJ1-5; D ambiguous. Looked up from germline, CDR1 is MNHEY and CDR2 is SMNVEV (reference sequence). The CDR3 extends over 14 amino acids. V shed 3 bases and J shed 1 base, with 7 bases lying between them. In DNA form, the CDR3 reads TGTGCCAGCAGTTTCCGGTGGAGCAATCAGCCCCAGCATTTT. It translates to CASSFRWSNQPQHF.

This clone was found a few times. V gene TRBV5-6 combines with J gene TRBJ1-2, with 7 bases lining up with TRBD1. There are 13 residues in the CDR3. The germline V gene encodes CDR1 SGHDT and CDR2 YYEEEE. V lost 3 bases and J lost 8; bases outside the gene matches: 7. DNA for the CDR3: TGTGCCAGCAGCTACGGGGACAGAGGAGGCTACACCTTC. Translation gives CASSYGDRGGYTF.

This clone has a single count. Written as DNA, the CDR3 is TGTGCTGGGGGGAGTCATGATAGCAATCAGCCCCAGCATTTT. Amino acids: CAGGSHDSNQPQHF. The chain combines TRBV7-2 with TRBJ1-5; the D gene is possibly TRBD1 (5 bases). The CDR3 has 14 residues. Per germline, CDR1 SGHTA and CDR2 FQGNSA.

The chain uses TRBV4-2 and TRBJ2-1, with unresolved D. The CDR3 runs to 11 residues. Germline V gene lookup returns CDR1 LGHNA and CDR2 YNFKEQ. Trimming cost V 0 bases and J 12 bases, with 6 bases left between them. CDR3 loop: CASSQDLLQFF. The CDR3 bases are TGTGCCAGCAGCCAAGACCTATTGCAGTTCTTC.

The chain uses TRBV4-3 and TRBJ2-1; 10 nucleotides match TRBD2. V dropped 4 bases and J dropped 2; count of bases not matched to a gene: 5. The CDR3 has 16 amino acids. CDR1 is LGHNA, CDR2 YSLEER, per germline. CDR3 region: CASSPQTSGPYNEQFF. CDR3 bases: TGCGCCAGCAGCCCTCAGACTAGCGGGCCCTACAATGAGCAGTTCTTC.

This chain connects TRBV18 to TRBJ1-5; 8 nucleotides match TRBD1. Germline CDR1 KGHSH, CDR2 LQKENI. V gave up 5 bases and J gave up 5 bases; unmatched junction bases: 2. This CDR3 has 13 residues. The CDR3 loop is CASSGTGDQPQHF. The CDR3 region has the DNA TGTGCCAGCTCAGGGACAGGAGATCAGCCCCAGCATTTT.

The V call is TRBV27, the J call TRBJ2-1; D might be TRBD2 (5 bases). Germline V gene sequence: CDR1 MNHEY, CDR2 SMNVEV (reference sequence). The CDR3 covers 17 residues. Trimming took 5 bases from V and 6 from J, leaving 23 bases between them. CDR3 sequence (DNA): TGTGCCAGCAGTCCAGGCGACCGGAGGACGTACAGCAATGAGCAGTTCTTC. It translates to CASSPGDRRTYSNEQFF.

This chain uses TRBV5-1 with TRBJ2-1; 10 bases are a match to TRBD2. The CDR3 consists of 14 residues. From germline, CDR1 is SGHRS and CDR2 YFSETQ. The trim removed 7 bases at V and 7 bases at J, leaving 8 bases unmatched. CDR3 amino acids: CASYSGGFGNEQFF. CDR3 DNA sequence: TGCGCCAGCTATAGCGGGGGGTTCGGGAATGAGCAGTTCTTC.

V gene TRBV28 combines with J gene TRBJ1-6; D ambiguous. This CDR3 spans 13 amino acids. Germline values: CDR1 MDHEN, CDR2 SYDVKM. Trimming cost V 1 base and J 14 bases, with 12 bases left between them. CDR3 sequence (DNA): TGTGCCAGCAGTTTATCCGGAGATTTCGCCCTCCACTTT. Translating gives CASSLSGDFALHF.

This clone was observed a few times. The rearrangement links TRBV28 to TRBJ1-5; TRBD1 agrees at 7 bases. This CDR3 is 19 amino acids long. Germline values: CDR1 MDHEN, CDR2 SYDVKM. V was pared by 4 bases and J by 7 bases, with 22 bases of the junction left unmatched. CDR3 coding DNA: TGTGCCAGCAGTTCCTACCCCCCCTCCTACAGGGGCCGGGCCCAGCCCCAGCATTTT. It yields the protein CASSSYPPSYRGRAQPQHF.

V is TRBV28 and J is TRBJ2-2; 11 nucleotides agree with TRBD2. Germline V lookup: CDR1 MDHEN, CDR2 SYDVKM. The J segment lost 4 bases and the V segment lost 5 bases, leaving 6 bases of the junction unmatched. The CDR3 spans 16 residues. CDR3 bases: TGTGCCAGCAGTATAACTAGCGGGGGCCCCACCGGGGAGCTGTTTTTT. Translation gives CASSITSGGPTGELFF.

The rearrangement joins TRBV11-2 to TRBJ2-7; possibly TRBD2 for D (6 bases). V lost 5 bases to trimming and J lost 5 bases, with 16 bases between them. Germline V gene data show CDR1 as SGHAT and CDR2 as FQNNGV. The CDR3 consists of 14 residues. In DNA form, the CDR3 reads TGTGCCAGCAGCACGGGACTCCGCTGGGACGAGCAGTACTTC. Translated, it gives CASSTGLRWDEQYF.

The gene calls are TRBV7-9 and TRBJ2-5; 7 bases are shared with TRBD1. This CDR3 spans 14 amino acids. V lost 4 bases to trimming and J lost 5 bases; unmatched junction nucleotides: 7. From germline, CDR1 is SEHNR and CDR2 FQNEAQ (reference sequence). The CDR3 spells CASSSAGGRETQYF. CDR3 sequence (DNA): TGTGCCAGCAGCTCTGCAGGGGGACGGGAGACCCAGTACTTC.

This chain joins TRBV5-1 and TRBJ2-7, with D perhaps TRBD1 (5 bases). Germline CDR1 and CDR2: SGHRS and YFSETQ. Trimming pared 7 bases from V and 1 base from J, leaving 18 bases between. CDR3 length equals 15 residues. CDR3 DNA sequence: TGCGCCAGCGTAGACAGTAAGAGAGGTTCCTACGAGCAGTACTTC. Encoded protein: CASVDSKRGSYEQYF.

This clone was found a few times. The sample contains more than one DNA sequence encoding this CDR3. The chain has TRBV15 and TRBJ2-1, with 7 bases identical to TRBD1. The CDR3 is 15 amino acids. V lost 0 bases to trimming and J lost 3 bases; unmatched junction nucleotides: 2. The germline V gene encodes CDR1 LNHNV and CDR2 YYDKDF (reference sequence). CDR3 region: CATSREAGGYNEQFF. CDR3 nucleotide sequence: TGTGCCACCAGCAGAGAGGCAGGGGGCTACAATGAGCAGTTCTTC.

This clone was counted a single time. The chain has TRBV27 and TRBJ2-1, with 8 bases that match TRBD2. This CDR3 comprises 18 residues. V gave up 4 bases and J gave up 0 bases; unmatched junction bases: 11. Germline V gene sequence: CDR1 MNHEY, CDR2 SMNVEV (reference sequence). CDR3 nucleotide sequence: TGTGCCAGCAGTTCGGGCGGCGGGAGGACTCTCTCCTACAATGAGCAGTTCTTC. Amino acid sequence: CASSSGGGRTLSYNEQFF.

The rearrangement links TRBV6-2 or TRBV6-3 to TRBJ2-1, with D possibly matching TRBD2 (5 bases). The CDR3 totals 17 residues. V lost 2 bases, J lost 0 bases, and 14 bases lay in between. The germline CDR1 and CDR2 sequences are MNHEY and SVGEGT. The CDR3 loop reads CASSYTPQRASYNEQFF. The CDR3 DNA follows: TGTGCCAGCAGTTACACCCCCCAGAGGGCCTCCTACAATGAGCAGTTCTTC.

This sequence joins TRBV18 and TRBJ1-3, with no clear D. CDR3 size: 15 residues. V was shortened by 3 bases and J by 1 base, with 10 bases between the two germline ends. Germline V gene sequence: CDR1 KGHSH, CDR2 LQKENI. CDR3 protein: CASSPSESSGNTIYF. CDR3 nucleotide sequence: TGTGCCAGCTCACCCAGCGAGAGTTCTGGAAACACCATATATTTT.

The chain is built from TRBV23-1 and TRBJ2-1; TRBD2 aligns across 9 bases. TRBV23-1 is flagged as an ORF with uncertain function. The CDR3 contains 15 residues. Trimming cost V 0 bases and J 6 bases; bases outside gene matches: 3. The DNA of the CDR3 is TGCGCCAGCAGTCAATCGAGCGGGAGGTTCAATGAGCAGTTCTTC. It is translated as CASSQSSGRFNEQFF.

A few counts support this clone. The chain is built from TRBV6-6 and TRBJ1-4; 8 bases fit TRBD1. There are 14 residues in the CDR3. V was clipped by 6 bases and J by 2 bases; unmatched bases: 2. The germline V gene has CDR1 MNHNY and CDR2 SVGAGI (reference sequence). This CDR3 reads CASRDRETNEKLFF. DNA of the CDR3: TGTGCCAGCAGGGACAGGGAGACTAATGAAAAACTGTTTTTT.

The chain uses TRBV4-2 and TRBJ2-7, with TRBD2 as a possible D gene (6 bases). Germline CDR1 is LGHNA and CDR2 is YNFKEQ. The CDR3 spans 15 residues. V was shortened by 0 bases and J by 5 bases, with 14 bases between the two germline ends. CDR3 residues: CASSQDRERVDEQYF. The CDR3 nucleotides read TGTGCCAGCAGCCAAGATCGGGAGAGGGTGGACGAGCAGTACTTC.

The chain is built from TRBV7-9 and TRBJ2-1; D perhaps matches TRBD2 (6 bases). Per the germline V gene, CDR1 is SEHNR and CDR2 is FQNEAQ (reference sequence). V lost 4 bases, J lost 3 bases, and 16 bases lay in between. The CDR3 loop spans 16 amino acids. The CDR3 DNA sequence: TGTGCCAGCAGCTCGTTACTAGCCCTCCTCTACAATGAGCAGTTCTTC. This sequence encodes CASSSLLALLYNEQFF.

Comment on this clone: One end of the junction fails to match germline, which may point to a read error. The rearrangement joins TRBV12-3 or TRBV12-4 to TRBJ2-7, with a tentative D call TRBD1 (5 bases). The CDR3 is 13 residues long. CDR3 amino acids: CASSLTDKSSLNF. CDR3 nucleotide sequence: TGTGCCAGCAGTTTAACGGACAAGTCCTCCTTGAACTTC.

This clone came up a few times. This chain links TRBV27 with TRBJ2-2; tentatively, D is TRBD2 (5 bases). The CDR3 runs to 16 residues. The germline V gene encodes CDR1 MNHEY and CDR2 SMNVEV (reference sequence). V gave up 5 bases and J gave up 2 bases, with 15 bases separating them. CDR3 in DNA: TGTGCCAGCAGTCCCAGGTGGGAGATTAACACCGGGGAGCTGTTTTTT. It codes for CASSPRWEINTGELFF.

This chain uses TRBV4-1 with TRBJ2-7; TRBD2 aligns across 10 bases. There are 14 residues in the CDR3. CDR1 is MGHRA, CDR2 YSYEKL, per germline. V was clipped by 1 base and J by 4 bases; unmatched bases: 1. In DNA form, the CDR3 reads TGCGCCAGCAGCCAAGCTAGCGGGGGTTACGAGCAGTACTTC. Translating it yields CASSQASGGYEQYF.

Written as DNA, the CDR3 is TGTGCCAGCAGCCAAGATTGGGGTAGCGGGAGTTACAATGAGCAGTTCTTC. The encoded protein is CASSQDWGSGSYNEQFF. The chain carries TRBV3-1 (or the pseudogene TRBV3-2) and TRBJ2-1; TRBD2 agrees at 9 bases. With V trimmed by 0 bases and J by 4 bases, 7 bases remained unmatched. CDR1 is LGHDT, CDR2 YNNKEL, per germline (reference sequence). The CDR3 length is 17 residues.

The chain joins TRBV11-3 to TRBJ2-7; 7 bases match TRBD2. Germline loops: CDR1 SGHNT, CDR2 YENEEA. The CDR3 consists of 13 residues. With 3 bases clipped from V and 7 bases from J, the junction kept 6 bases outside the gene matches. In nucleotides, the CDR3 is TGTGCCAGCAGCTTTACCGGGGGAGGGGAGCAGTACTTC. As protein: CASSFTGGGEQYF.

The chain joins TRBV6-5 to TRBJ1-2; D is ambiguous. The ends were cut back, 2 bases at V and 3 bases at J, with 13 bases in the middle. Per the germline V gene, CDR1 is MNHEY and CDR2 is SVGAGI. This CDR3 spans 15 amino acids. CDR3 region: CASSYARGLDYGYTF. The CDR3, as DNA: TGTGCCAGCAGTTACGCGCGGGGTCTGGACTATGGCTACACCTTC.

The V call is TRBV4-3, the J call TRBJ1-1, with a weak D call TRBD1 (5 bases). V dropped 0 bases and J dropped 0 bases, with 11 bases sitting between them. CDR1 and CDR2 from the germline V gene are LGHNA and YSLEER. This CDR3 has 16 amino acids. The CDR3 loop reads CASSQDGARLNTEAFF. CDR3 in DNA: TGCGCCAGCAGCCAAGATGGGGCCAGACTGAACACTGAAGCTTTCTTT.

The chain links TRBV5-1 to TRBJ2-2; 8 nucleotides align to TRBD1. The CDR3 runs 14 residues. J was trimmed by 4 bases and V by 7 bases; bases with no gene match: 6. Germline CDR1 SGHRS, CDR2 YFSETQ. CDR3 sequence (DNA): TGCGCCAGCGTCCAGGGGGCAAGCACCGGGGAGCTGTTTTTT. It encodes CASVQGASTGELFF.

This chain links TRBV24-1 with TRBJ2-3; the match to TRBD2 covers 7 bases. This CDR3 is built from 16 residues. V lost 3 bases, J lost 2 bases, and 7 bases stayed unmatched. Per the germline V gene, CDR1 is KGHDR and CDR2 is SFDVKD. CDR3 amino acids: CATSDGLAGSTDTQYF. DNA of the CDR3: TGTGCCACCAGTGATGGGTTAGCGGGTTCCACAGATACGCAGTATTTT.

This chain connects TRBV7-9 to TRBJ1-2; D is unresolved. This CDR3 comprises 14 residues. The germline V and J ends were trimmed by 3 bases and 3 bases, with 11 bases remaining between them. Germline V gives CDR1 SEHNR, CDR2 FQNEAQ (reference sequence). CDR3 sequence (DNA): TGTGCCAGCAGCTTCCCCCAGGATGACTATGGCTACACCTTC. Translating it yields CASSFPQDDYGYTF.